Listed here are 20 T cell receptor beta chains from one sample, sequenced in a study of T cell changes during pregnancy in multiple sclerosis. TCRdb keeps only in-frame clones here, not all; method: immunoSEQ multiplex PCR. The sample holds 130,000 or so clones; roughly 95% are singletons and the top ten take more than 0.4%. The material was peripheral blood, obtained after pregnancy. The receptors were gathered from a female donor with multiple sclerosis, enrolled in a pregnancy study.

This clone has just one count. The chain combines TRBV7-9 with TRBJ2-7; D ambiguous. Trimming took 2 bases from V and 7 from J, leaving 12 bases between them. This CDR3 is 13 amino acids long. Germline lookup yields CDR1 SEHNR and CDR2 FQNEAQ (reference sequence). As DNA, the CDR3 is TGTGCCAGCAGCTTAATCACTTCCGTAGAGCAGTACTTC. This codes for CASSLITSVEQYF.

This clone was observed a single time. This CDR3 is CSAPEGGYTF. CDR3 bases: TGCAGTGCTCCGGAGGGAGGCTACACCTTC. This chain links TRBV20-1 with TRBJ1-2; D unclear. The CDR3 sequence is 10 residues long. Trimming stripped 5 bases from V and 8 bases from J, with 9 bases between. The germline gives CDR1 DFQATT, CDR2 SNEGSKA (reference sequence).

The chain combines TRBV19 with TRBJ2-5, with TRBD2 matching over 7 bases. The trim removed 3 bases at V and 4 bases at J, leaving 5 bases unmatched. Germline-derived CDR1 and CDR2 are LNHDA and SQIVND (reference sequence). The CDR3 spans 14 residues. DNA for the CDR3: TGTGCCAGTAGTATTAGCGGGTTTACAGAGACCCAGTACTTC. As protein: CASSISGFTETQYF.

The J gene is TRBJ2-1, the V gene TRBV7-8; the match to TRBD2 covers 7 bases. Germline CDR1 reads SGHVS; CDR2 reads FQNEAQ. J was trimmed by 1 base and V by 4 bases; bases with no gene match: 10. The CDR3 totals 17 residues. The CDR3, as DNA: TGTGCCAGCAGCTCCCCGCTAGCGGTTACTTCCTACAATGAGCAGTTCTTC. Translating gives CASSSPLAVTSYNEQFF.

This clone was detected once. DNA of the CDR3: TGTGCCAGCAGCCGACAACTCGCTGGGGCCAACGTCCTGACTTTC. This sequence encodes CASSRQLAGANVLTF. The rearrangement joins TRBV6-6 to TRBJ2-6; D uncertain. V lost 6 bases, J lost 2 bases, and 11 bases lay in between. CDR1 and CDR2 (germline): MNHNY, SVGAGI (reference sequence). This CDR3 is 15 amino acids long.

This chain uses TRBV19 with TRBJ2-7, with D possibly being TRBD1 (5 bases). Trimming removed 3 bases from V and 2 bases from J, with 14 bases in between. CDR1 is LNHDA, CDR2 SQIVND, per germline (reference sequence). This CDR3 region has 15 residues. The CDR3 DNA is TGTGCCAGTAGTATTTCGGTCCAGGGTCCCTACGAGCAGTACTTC. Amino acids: CASSISVQGPYEQYF. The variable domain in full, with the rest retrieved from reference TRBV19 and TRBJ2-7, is DGGITQSPKYLFRKEGQNVTLSCEQNLNHDAMYWYRQDPGQGLRLIYYSQIVNDFQKGDIAEGYSVSREKKESFPLTVTSAQKNPTAFYLCASSISVQGPYEQYFGPGTRLTVT.

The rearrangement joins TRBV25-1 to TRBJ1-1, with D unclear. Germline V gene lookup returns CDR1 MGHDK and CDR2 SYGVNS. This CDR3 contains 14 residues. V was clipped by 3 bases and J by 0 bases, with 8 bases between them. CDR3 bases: TGTGCCAGCAGTGATTACAGCATGAACACTGAAGCTTTCTTT. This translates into CASSDYSMNTEAFF.

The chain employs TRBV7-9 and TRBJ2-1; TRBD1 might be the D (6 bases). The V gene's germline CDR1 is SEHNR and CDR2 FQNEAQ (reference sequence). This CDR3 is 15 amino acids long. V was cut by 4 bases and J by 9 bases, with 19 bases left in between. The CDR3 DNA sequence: TGTGCCAGCAGCTCTTTAGGGTTGCAAGGGGGTGAGCAGTTCTTC. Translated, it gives CASSSLGLQGGEQFF.

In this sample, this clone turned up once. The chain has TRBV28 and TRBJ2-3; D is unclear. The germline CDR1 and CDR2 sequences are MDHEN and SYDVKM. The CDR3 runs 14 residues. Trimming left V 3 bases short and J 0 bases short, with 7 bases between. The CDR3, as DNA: TGTGCCAGCAGTTTGGTCGGTAGCACAGATACGCAGTATTTT. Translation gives CASSLVGSTDTQYF.

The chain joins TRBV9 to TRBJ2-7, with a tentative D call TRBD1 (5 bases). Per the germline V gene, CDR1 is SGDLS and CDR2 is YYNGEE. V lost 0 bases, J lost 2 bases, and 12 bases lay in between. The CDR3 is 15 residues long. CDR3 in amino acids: CASSVGVDSTYEQYF. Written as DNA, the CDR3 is TGTGCCAGCAGCGTAGGGGTTGACAGCACCTACGAGCAGTACTTC.

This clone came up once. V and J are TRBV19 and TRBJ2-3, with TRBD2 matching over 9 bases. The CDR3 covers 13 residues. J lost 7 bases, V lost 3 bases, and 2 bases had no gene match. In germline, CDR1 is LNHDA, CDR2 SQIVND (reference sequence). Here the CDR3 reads CASSISGSNTQYF. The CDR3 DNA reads TGTGCCAGTAGTATTAGCGGGAGTAATACGCAGTATTTT.

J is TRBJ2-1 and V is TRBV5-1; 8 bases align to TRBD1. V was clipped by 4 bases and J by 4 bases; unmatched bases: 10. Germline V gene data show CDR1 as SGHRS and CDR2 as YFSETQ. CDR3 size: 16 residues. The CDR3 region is CASSPGAGQGYNEQFF. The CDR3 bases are TGCGCCAGCAGCCCCGGGGCCGGACAGGGATACAATGAGCAGTTCTTC.

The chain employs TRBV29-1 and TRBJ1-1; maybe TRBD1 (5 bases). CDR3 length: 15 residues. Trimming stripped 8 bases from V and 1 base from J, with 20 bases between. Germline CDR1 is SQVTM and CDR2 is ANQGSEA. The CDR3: CSFRGGGKANTEAFF. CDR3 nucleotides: TGCAGCTTTCGCGGGGGGGGTAAGGCGAACACTGAAGCTTTCTTT. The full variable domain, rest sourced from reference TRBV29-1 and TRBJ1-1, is SAVISQKPSRDICQRGTSLTIQCQVDSQVTMMFWYRQQPGQSLTLIATANQGSEATYESGFVIDKFPISRPNLTFSTLTVSNMSPEDSSIYLCSFRGGGKANTEAFFGQGTRLTVV.

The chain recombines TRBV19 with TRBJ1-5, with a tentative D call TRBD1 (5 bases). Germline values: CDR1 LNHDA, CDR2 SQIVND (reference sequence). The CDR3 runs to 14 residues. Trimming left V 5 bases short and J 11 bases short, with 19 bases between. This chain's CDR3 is CASSQGFDPRSQHF. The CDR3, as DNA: TGTGCCAGTAGTCAGGGCTTCGACCCTCGGTCCCAGCATTTT.

CDR3 in amino acids: CASSATGVNTGELFF. DNA for the CDR3: TGTGCCAGTAGTGCGACAGGGGTGAACACCGGGGAGCTGTTTTTT. J is TRBJ2-2 and V is TRBV19; 8 bases match TRBD1. The CDR3 extends over 15 amino acids. Per the germline V gene, CDR1 is LNHDA and CDR2 is SQIVND (reference sequence). The V and J ends lost 5 bases and 1 base, in that order; junction bases with no gene match: 3.

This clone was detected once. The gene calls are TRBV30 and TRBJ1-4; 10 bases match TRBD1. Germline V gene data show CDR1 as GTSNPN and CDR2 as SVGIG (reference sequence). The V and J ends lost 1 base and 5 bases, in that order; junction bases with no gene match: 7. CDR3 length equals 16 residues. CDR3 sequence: CAWSGLSGQGNEKLFF. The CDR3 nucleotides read TGTGCCTGGAGTGGGTTATCGGGACAGGGGAATGAAAAACTGTTTTTT.

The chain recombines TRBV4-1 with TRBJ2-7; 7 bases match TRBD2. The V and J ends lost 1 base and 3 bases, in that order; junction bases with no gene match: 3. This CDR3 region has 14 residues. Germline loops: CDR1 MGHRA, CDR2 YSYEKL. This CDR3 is CASSQVASGYEQYF. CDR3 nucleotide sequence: TGCGCCAGCAGCCAAGTAGCTAGCGGCTACGAGCAGTACTTC.

The CDR3 protein is CSVVGFAGNTGELFF. DNA for the CDR3: TGCAGCGTTGTAGGCTTCGCGGGAAACACCGGGGAGCTGTTTTTT. The V gene is TRBV29-1, the J gene TRBJ2-2, with D maybe TRBD2 (6 bases). Deletions cut 4 bases from V and 2 bases from J, with 14 bases between. The CDR3 contains 15 residues. Germline V CDR1 and CDR2: SQVTM, ANQGSEA.

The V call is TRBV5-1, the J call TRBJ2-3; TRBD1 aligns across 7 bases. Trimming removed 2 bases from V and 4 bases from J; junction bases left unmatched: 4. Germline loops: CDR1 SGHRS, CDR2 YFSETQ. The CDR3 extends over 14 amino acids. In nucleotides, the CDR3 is TGCGCCAGCAGCTTACAGGGGACCCCAGATACGCAGTATTTT. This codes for CASSLQGTPDTQYF.

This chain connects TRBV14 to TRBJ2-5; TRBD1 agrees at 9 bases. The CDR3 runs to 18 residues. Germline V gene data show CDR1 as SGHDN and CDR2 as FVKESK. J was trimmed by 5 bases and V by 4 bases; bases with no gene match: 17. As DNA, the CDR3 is TGTGCCAGCAGCCGCCTTACCGGGACAGGGAATGGGTTGGAGACCCAGTACTTC. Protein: CASSRLTGTGNGLETQYF.